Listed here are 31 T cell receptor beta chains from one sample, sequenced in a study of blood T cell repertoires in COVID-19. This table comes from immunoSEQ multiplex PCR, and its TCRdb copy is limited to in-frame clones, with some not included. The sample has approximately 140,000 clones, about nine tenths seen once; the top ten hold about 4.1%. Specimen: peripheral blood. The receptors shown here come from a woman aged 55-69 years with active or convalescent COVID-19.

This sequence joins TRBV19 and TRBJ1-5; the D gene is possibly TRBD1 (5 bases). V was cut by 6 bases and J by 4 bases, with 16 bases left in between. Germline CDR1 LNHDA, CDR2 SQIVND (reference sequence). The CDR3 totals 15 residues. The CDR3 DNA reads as TGTGCCAGTAGCGCCGGGGGTTTAGAGAATCAGCCCCAGCATTTT. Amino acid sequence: CASSAGGLENQPQHF. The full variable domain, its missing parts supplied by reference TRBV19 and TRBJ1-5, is DGGITQSPKYLFRKEGQNVTLSCEQNLNHDAMYWYRQDPGQGLRLIYYSQIVNDFQKGDIAEGYSVSREKKESFPLTVTSAQKNPTAFYLCASSAGGLENQPQHFGDGTRLSIL.

Here the CDR3 reads CASSKTGYEQYF. CDR3 nucleotide sequence: TGTGCCAGCAGCAAAACAGGGTACGAGCAGTACTTC. The chain uses TRBV5-6 and TRBJ2-7; possible D gene TRBD1, 6 bases. Germline V gives CDR1 SGHDT, CDR2 YYEEEE. The CDR3 runs 12 residues. The V end was cut by 4 bases, the J end by 4 bases, with 9 bases between.

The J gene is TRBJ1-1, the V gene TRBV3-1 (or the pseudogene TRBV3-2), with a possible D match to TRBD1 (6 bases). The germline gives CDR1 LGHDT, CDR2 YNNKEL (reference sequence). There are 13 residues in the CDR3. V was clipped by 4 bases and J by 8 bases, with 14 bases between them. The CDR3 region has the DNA TGTGCCAGCAGCCCAGGCCCGGGACAAGAAGCTTTCTTT. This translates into CASSPGPGQEAFF.

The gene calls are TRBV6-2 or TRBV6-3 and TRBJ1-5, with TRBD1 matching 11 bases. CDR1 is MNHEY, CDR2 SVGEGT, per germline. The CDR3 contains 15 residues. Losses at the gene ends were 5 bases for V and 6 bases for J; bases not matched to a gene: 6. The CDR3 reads CASSNGDRGGQPQHF. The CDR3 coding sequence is TGTGCCAGCAGTAACGGGGACAGGGGGGGTCAGCCCCAGCATTTT.

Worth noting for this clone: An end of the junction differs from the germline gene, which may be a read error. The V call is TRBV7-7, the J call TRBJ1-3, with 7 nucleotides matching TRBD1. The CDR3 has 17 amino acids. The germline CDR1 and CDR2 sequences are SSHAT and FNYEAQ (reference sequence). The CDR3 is CASSPLLGGGTGNTIYF. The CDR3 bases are TGTGCTAGCAGCCCCCTCCTCGGAGGGGGCACCGGAAACACCATATATTTT.

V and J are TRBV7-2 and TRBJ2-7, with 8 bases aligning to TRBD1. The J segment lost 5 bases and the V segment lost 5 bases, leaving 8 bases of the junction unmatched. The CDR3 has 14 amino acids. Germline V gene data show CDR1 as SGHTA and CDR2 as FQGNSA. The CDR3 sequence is CASSNRQGRDEQYF. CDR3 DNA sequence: TGTGCCAGCAGCAACCGACAGGGGCGAGACGAGCAGTACTTC.

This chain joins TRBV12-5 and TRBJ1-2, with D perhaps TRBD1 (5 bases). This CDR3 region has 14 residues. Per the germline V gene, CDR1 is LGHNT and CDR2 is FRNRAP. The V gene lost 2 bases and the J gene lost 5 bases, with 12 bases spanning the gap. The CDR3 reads CASGLLPGGYGYTF. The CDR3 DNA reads TGTGCTAGTGGTTTGCTCCCGGGGGGGTATGGCTACACCTTC.

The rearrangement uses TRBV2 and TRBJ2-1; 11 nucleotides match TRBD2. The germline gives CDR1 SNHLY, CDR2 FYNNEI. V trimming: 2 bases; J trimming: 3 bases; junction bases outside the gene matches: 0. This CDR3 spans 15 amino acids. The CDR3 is CASSELAGGYNEQFF. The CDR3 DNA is TGTGCCAGCAGTGAACTAGCGGGGGGCTACAATGAGCAGTTCTTC. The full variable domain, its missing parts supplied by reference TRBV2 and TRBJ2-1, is EPEVTQTPSHQVTQMGQEVILRCVPISNHLYFYWYRQILGQKVEFLVSFYNNEISEKSEIFDDQFSVERPDGSNFTLKIRSTKLEDSAMYFCASSELAGGYNEQFFGPGTRLTVL.

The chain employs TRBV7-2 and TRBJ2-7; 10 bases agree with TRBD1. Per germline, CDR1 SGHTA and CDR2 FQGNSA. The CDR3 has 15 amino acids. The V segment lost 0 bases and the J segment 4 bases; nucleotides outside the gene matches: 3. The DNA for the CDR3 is TGTGCCAGCAGCTTAGCGGCGGGACAGGGGTACGAGCAGTACTTC. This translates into CASSLAAGQGYEQYF.

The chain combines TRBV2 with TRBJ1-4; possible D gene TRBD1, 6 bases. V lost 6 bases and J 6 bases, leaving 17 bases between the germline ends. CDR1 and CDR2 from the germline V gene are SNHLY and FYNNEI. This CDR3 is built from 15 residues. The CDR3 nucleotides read TGTGCCAGCAGCCTACAGGGACTAAAGGATGAAAAACTGTTTTTT. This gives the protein CASSLQGLKDEKLFF. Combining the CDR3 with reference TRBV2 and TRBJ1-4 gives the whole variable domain EPEVTQTPSHQVTQMGQEVILRCVPISNHLYFYWYRQILGQKVEFLVSFYNNEISEKSEIFDDQFSVERPDGSNFTLKIRSTKLEDSAMYFCASSLQGLKDEKLFFGSGTQLSVL.

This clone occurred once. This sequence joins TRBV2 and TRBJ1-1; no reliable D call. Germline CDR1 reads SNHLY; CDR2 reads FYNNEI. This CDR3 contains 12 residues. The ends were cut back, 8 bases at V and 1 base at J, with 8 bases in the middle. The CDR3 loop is CASGRRNTEAFF. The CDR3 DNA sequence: TGTGCCAGCGGGCGAAGGAACACTGAAGCTTTCTTT.

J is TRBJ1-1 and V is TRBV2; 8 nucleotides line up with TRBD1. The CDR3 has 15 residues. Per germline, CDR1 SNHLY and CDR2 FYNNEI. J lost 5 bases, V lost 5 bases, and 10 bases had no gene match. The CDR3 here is CASSPIGQGGTEAFF. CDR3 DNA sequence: TGTGCCAGCAGTCCCATCGGACAGGGAGGGACTGAAGCTTTCTTT.

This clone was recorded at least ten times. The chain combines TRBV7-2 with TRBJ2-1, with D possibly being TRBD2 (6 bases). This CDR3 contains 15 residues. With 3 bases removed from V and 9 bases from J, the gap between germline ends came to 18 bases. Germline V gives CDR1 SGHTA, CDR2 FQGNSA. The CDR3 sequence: CASSFSGGIYTEQFF. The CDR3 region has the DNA TGTGCCAGCAGCTTTAGCGGCGGGATCTATACTGAGCAGTTCTTC.

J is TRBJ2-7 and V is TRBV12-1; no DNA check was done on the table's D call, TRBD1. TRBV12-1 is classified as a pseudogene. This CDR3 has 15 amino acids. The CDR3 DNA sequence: TGTGCCAGACCGGGACAGGGGGTTCGGCACTACGAGCAGTACTTC. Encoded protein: CARPGQGVRHYEQYF.

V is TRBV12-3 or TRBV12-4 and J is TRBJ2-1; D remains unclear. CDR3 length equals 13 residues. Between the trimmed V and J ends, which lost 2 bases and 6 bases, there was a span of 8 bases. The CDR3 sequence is CASSLLQLNEQFF. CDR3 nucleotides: TGTGCCAGCAGTTTATTACAGCTCAATGAGCAGTTCTTC.

The CDR3: CASSQAPGGDEKLFF. The DNA for the CDR3 is TGCGCCAGCAGCCAAGCCCCGGGGGGGGATGAAAAACTGTTTTTT. The chain couples TRBV4-3 to TRBJ1-4; TRBD1 is a possible D gene (5 bases). V gave up 1 base and J gave up 6 bases, with 12 bases separating them. The CDR3 is 15 amino acids. Germline V gene data show CDR1 as LGHNA and CDR2 as YSLEER.

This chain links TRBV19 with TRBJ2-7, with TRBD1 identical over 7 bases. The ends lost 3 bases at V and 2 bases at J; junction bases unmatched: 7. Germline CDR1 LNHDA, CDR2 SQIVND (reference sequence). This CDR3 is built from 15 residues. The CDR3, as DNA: TGTGCCAGTAGTATTTACGGACAGGACCCCTACGAGCAGTACTTC. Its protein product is CASSIYGQDPYEQYF.

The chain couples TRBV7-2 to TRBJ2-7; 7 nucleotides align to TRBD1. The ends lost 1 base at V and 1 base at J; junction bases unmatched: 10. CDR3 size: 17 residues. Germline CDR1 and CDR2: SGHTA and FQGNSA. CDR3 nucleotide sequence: TGTGCCAGCAGCTTAGTGTCGGGAAGGGACAGTTCCTACGAGCAGTACTTC. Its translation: CASSLVSGRDSSYEQYF.

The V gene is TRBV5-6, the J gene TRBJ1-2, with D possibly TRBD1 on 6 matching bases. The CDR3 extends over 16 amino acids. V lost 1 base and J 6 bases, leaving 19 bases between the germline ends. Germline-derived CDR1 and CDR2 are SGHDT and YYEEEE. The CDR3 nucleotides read TGTGCCAGCAGCTTGCCGGCAGGGGTTTTTACGGATGGCTACACCTTC. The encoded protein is CASSLPAGVFTDGYTF.

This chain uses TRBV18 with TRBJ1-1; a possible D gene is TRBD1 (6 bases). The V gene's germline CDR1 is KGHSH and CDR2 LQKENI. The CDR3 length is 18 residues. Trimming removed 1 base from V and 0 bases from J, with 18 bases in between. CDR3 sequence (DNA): TGTGCCAGCTCACCACTGGTTTATTCGGACAGATTGAACACTGAAGCTTTCTTT. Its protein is CASSPLVYSDRLNTEAFF.

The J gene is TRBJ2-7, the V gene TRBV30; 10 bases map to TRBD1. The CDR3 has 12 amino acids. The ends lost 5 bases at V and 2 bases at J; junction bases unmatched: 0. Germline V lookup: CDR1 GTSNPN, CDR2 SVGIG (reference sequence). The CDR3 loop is CAWGQGAYEQYF. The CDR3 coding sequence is TGTGCCTGGGGACAGGGGGCCTACGAGCAGTACTTC.

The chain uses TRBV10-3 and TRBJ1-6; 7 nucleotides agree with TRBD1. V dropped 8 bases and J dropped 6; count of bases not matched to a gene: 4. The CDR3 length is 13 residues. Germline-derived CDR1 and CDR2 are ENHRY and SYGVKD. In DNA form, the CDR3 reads TGTGCCATCTACAGGGGAGGTAATTCACCCCTCCACTTT. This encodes CAIYRGGNSPLHF.

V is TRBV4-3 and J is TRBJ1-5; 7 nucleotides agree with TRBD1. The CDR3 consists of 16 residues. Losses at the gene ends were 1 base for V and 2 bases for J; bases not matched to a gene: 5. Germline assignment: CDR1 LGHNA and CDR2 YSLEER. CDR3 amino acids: CASSQAVGTGNQPQHF. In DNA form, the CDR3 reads TGCGCCAGCAGCCAAGCGGTTGGGACAGGCAATCAGCCCCAGCATTTT.

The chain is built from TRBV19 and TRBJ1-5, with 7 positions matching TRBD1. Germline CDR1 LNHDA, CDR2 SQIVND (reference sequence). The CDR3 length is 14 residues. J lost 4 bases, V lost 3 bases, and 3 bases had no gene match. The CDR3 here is CASSMGQINQPQHF. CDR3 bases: TGTGCCAGTAGTATGGGACAGATAAATCAGCCCCAGCATTTT.

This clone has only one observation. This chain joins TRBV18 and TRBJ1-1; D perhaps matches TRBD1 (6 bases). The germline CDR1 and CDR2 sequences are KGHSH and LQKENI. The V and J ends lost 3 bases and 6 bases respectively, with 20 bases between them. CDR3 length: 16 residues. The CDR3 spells CASSPRLGGRLAEAFF. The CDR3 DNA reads TGTGCCAGCTCACCCCGGTTAGGGGGTAGATTAGCTGAAGCTTTCTTT. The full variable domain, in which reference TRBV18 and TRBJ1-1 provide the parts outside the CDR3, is NAGVMQNPRHLVRRRGQEARLRCSPMKGHSHVYWYRQLPEEGLKFMVYLQKENIIDESGMPKERFSAEFPKEGPSILRIQQVVRGDSAAYFCASSPRLGGRLAEAFFGQGTRLTVV.

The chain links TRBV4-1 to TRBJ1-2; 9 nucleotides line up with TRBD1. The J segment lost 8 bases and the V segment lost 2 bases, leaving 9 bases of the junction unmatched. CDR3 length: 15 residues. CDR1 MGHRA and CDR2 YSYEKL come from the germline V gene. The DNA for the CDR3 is TGCGCCAGCAGCCAACGTATACAGGGGGCGGAGGGCTACACCTTC. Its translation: CASSQRIQGAEGYTF.

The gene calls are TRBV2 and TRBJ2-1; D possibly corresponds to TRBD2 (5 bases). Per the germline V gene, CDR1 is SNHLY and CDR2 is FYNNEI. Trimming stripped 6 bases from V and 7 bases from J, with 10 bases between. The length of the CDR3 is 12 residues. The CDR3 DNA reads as TGTGCCAGCAGGAAAGAGCGGAATGAGCAGTTCTTC. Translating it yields CASRKERNEQFF. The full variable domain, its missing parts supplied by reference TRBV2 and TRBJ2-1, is EPEVTQTPSHQVTQMGQEVILRCVPISNHLYFYWYRQILGQKVEFLVSFYNNEISEKSEIFDDQFSVERPDGSNFTLKIRSTKLEDSAMYFCASRKERNEQFFGPGTRLTVL.

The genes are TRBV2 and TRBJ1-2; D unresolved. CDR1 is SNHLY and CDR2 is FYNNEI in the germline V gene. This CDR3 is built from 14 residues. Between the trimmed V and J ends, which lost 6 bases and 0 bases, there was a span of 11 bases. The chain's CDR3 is CASRERASNYGYTF. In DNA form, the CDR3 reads TGTGCCAGCAGGGAGAGAGCGTCTAACTATGGCTACACCTTC.

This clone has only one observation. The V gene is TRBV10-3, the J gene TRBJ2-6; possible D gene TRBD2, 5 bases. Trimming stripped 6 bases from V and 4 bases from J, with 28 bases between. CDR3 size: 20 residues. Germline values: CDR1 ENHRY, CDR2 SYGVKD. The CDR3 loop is CAISRAAGFTSSAGANVLTF. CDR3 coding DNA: TGTGCCATCAGCCGAGCGGCTGGGTTCACGAGTTCAGCCGGGGCCAACGTCCTGACTTTC.

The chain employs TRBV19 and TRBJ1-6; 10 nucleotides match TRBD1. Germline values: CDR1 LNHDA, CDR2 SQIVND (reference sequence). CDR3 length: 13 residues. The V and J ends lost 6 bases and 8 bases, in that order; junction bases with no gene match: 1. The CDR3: CASRGQGDSPLHF. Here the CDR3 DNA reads TGTGCCAGTAGAGGACAGGGGGATTCACCCCTCCACTTT.

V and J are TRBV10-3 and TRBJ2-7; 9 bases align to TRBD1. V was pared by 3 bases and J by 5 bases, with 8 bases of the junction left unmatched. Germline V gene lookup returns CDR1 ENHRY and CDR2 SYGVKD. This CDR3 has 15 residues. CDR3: CAISDGDRVNNEQYF. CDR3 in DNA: TGTGCCATCAGTGATGGGGACAGGGTCAACAACGAGCAGTACTTC.